One and the same sample provided the 4 T cell receptor beta chains below, sequenced in a study of Graves' ophthalmopathy and Graves' hyperthyroidism. The authors amplified TCR beta CDR3 regions, and they did so from RNA transcripts for repertoire sequencing. Second-round multiplex PCR followed a first-round RT-PCR using HTBI primers. MiXCR, run by TCRdb on the multiplex PCR reads, gives a single entry per CDR3 protein. The sample lists 200,000 to 250,000 distinct CDR3 sequences, about 22% occurring once. Sample: peripheral blood. These receptors originate from a woman aged 50 to 65 with Graves' ophthalmopathy.

This clonotype was counted at least ten times. The V gene is TRBV24-1, the J gene TRBJ1-5, with D possibly matching TRBD1 (5 bases). V was clipped by 4 bases and J by 4 bases, with 16 bases between them. The CDR3 loop spans 16 amino acids. Germline CDR1 and CDR2: KGHDR and SFDVKD. This chain's CDR3 is CATSEGGGAKNQPQHF. The CDR3 DNA follows: TGTGCCACCAGTGAGGGGGGGGGAGCGAAGAATCAGCCCCAGCATTTT.

This clonotype was found many times. This sequence joins TRBV11-2 and TRBJ2-7, with 7 bases fitting TRBD1. Per germline, CDR1 SGHAT and CDR2 FQNNGV. CDR3 length: 16 amino acids. Trimming took 1 base from V and 0 from J; bases not matched to a gene: 6. CDR3 residues: CASSLGGRGSSYEQYF. CDR3 DNA: TGTGCCAGCAGCTTAGGGGGCAGGGGGAGCTCCTACGAGCAGTACTTC.

At least ten counts were recorded for this clonotype. This sequence joins TRBV2 and TRBJ1-1; D might be TRBD1 (6 bases). Trimming stripped 3 bases from V and 2 bases from J, with 10 bases between. The CDR3 spans 14 residues. Germline V gives CDR1 SNHLY, CDR2 FYNNEI. CDR3 sequence reads: CASSEDRFNTEAFF. CDR3 DNA sequence: TGTGCCAGCAGTGAGGACAGATTTAACACTGAAGCTTTCTTT.

The table lists this clonotype with many counts. The rearrangement uses TRBV19 and TRBJ1-5; 10 nucleotides align to TRBD1. This CDR3 is 15 amino acids long. V lost 5 bases, J lost 5 bases, and 6 bases stayed unmatched. The germline CDR1 and CDR2 sequences are LNHDA and SQIVND (reference sequence). Here the CDR3 reads CASSPSDRGHQPQHF. CDR3 bases: TGTGCCAGTAGTCCTTCCGACAGGGGGCATCAGCCCCAGCATTTT.